This is a list of T cell receptor beta chains from one sample in a study of cytomegalovirus exposure and HLA in healthy donors. Assay used: immunoSEQ multiplex PCR; TCRdb lists only in-frame clones, some missing. The sample comprises approximately 130,000 clones, around 86% of which are singletons, and about 0.75% rests with the top ten. The sample comprised PBMCs. Source of these receptors: a man between 18 and 35 years old in good health and CMV-seronegative. The CDR3 runs from the conserved cysteine through the conserved F or W. A D gene is named only where the DNA matches it firmly. Not all rows give a size; the values are once, few, many and, for expanded clones, a class.

abundance	d_gene	v_gene	j_gene	CDR3nt	CDR3aa
NA	NA	TRBV28	TRBJ2-2	TGTGCCAGCAGCGAGGCCAGGGCTGGGGTCTTGGGGTCCGGGGAGCTGTTTTTT	CASSEARAGVLGSGELFF
NA	NA	TRBV5-6	TRBJ2-5	TGTGCCAGCAGCTTTGGGGGGGCGGAGACCCAGTACTTC	CASSFGGAETQYF
NA	NA	TRBV15	TRBJ1-2	TGTGCCACCAGCAGAGTGGAGGGGAACTATGGCTACACCTTC	CATSRVEGNYGYTF
NA	NA	TRBV6-1	TRBJ1-4	TGTGCCAGCAGTGATGTCGGGGGGGGAGAAAAACTGTTTTTT	CASSDVGGGEKLFF
NA	TRBD1	TRBV12-5	TRBJ1-1	TGTGCTAGTGGCACGACAGGGAGGTCAACTGAAGCTTTCTTT	CASGTTGRSTEAFF
NA	NA	TRBV4-3	TRBJ2-7	TGCGCCAGCAGCCAGAAGCCCCACGGCTCCTACGAGCAGTACTTC	CASSQKPHGSYEQYF
few	NA	TRBV5-4	TRBJ1-1	TGTGCCAGCAGCTTTAGAGGTCCTGAGACTTTCTTT	CASSFRGPETFF
NA	NA	TRBV19	TRBJ2-5	TGTGCCAGTAGTATAGTCGCGCTAGAGACCCAGTACTTC	CASSIVALETQYF
once	NA	TRBV29-1	TRBJ1-2	TGCAGCGTTGATGGAGGAGCTCGCAACTATGGCTACACCTTC	CSVDGGARNYGYTF
NA	NA	TRBV7-3	TRBJ2-5	TGTGCCAGCAGCTTACAGGGTGAAAAGACCCAGTACTTC	CASSLQGEKTQYF
NA	TRBD1	TRBV6-6	TRBJ2-7	TGTGCCAGCAGAAGTTCCGGGACAGCTAACTCCTACGAGCAGTACTTC	CASRSSGTANSYEQYF
NA	TRBD1	TRBV5-1	TRBJ1-1	TGCGCCAGCAGCTTGGACACAGGGGTGAAAACTGAAGCTTTCTTT	CASSLDTGVKTEAFF
few	TRBD1	TRBV6-1	TRBJ1-4	TGTGCCAGCAGTGGACGTTTAGCAGGGGGAAAACTGTTTTTT	CASSGRLAGGKLFF
NA	TRBD1	TRBV10-3	TRBJ2-7	TGTGCCATCAGTGACTTCCGACAGGGAGACGAGCAGTACTTC	CAISDFRQGDEQYF
NA	TRBD1	TRBV15	TRBJ1-3	TGTGCCACCAGCAGCATCGGGACAGCCTCTGGAAACACCATATATTTT	CATSSIGTASGNTIYF
NA	TRBD2	TRBV30	TRBJ2-1	TGTGCCTGGACCCGACTAGCGGGTTACAATGAGCAGTTCTTC	CAWTRLAGYNEQFF
few	TRBD1	TRBV4-3	TRBJ2-7	TGCGCCAGCAGCCCAGGACAGGGGCTATCCTACGAGCAGTACTTC	CASSPGQGLSYEQYF
NA	NA	TRBV6-1	TRBJ1-2	TGTGCCAGTGCCGGTCCTGAAGGCTACACCTTC	CASAGPEGYTF
NA	TRBD1	TRBV30	TRBJ1-5	TGTGCCTGGGCACGACAGGGGGGACAGCCCCAGCATTTT	CAWARQGGQPQHF
NA	NA	TRBV11-2	TRBJ2-3	TGTGCCAGCAGCTTACATGCAGTCACAGATACGCAGTATTTT	CASSLHAVTDTQYF
NA	NA	TRBV5-1	TRBJ2-1	TGCGCCAGCACCCAATCGGGGGTATACAATGAGCAGTTCTTC	CASTQSGVYNEQFF
NA	NA	TRBV7-3	TRBJ2-3	TGTGCCAGCAGCTTGGGGGGAACCCCAGATACGCAGTATTTT	CASSLGGTPDTQYF
NA	NA	TRBV30	TRBJ1-5	TGTGCCTGGAGTTGGCGGGCCCAAAATCAGCCCCAGCATTTT	CAWSWRAQNQPQHF
NA	NA	TRBV6-5	TRBJ1-2	TGTGCCAGCAGGGGGGGCTATGGCTACACCTTC	CASRGGYGYTF
NA	NA	TRBV5-5	TRBJ1-2	TGTGCCAGCAGCAGCCAAGCGGCGAGATATGGCTACACCTTC	CASSSQAARYGYTF
NA	NA	TRBV9	TRBJ1-1	TGTGCCAGCAGCCCTGGACAGCTGAACACTGAAGCTTTCTTT	CASSPGQLNTEAFF
NA	TRBD1	TRBV4-1	TRBJ2-7	TGCGCCAGCAGCCAAGAGAGAGACGAGACAGGGGCCTACGAGCAGTACTTC	CASSQERDETGAYEQYF
NA	NA	TRBV9	TRBJ1-4	TGTGCCAGCAATCCTGAGACGGGAAATGAAAAACTGTTTTTT	CASNPETGNEKLFF
NA	TRBD1	TRBV15	TRBJ1-3	TGTGCCACCTCTCTGATTAGGGGGCCGGCTGGAAACACCATATATTTT	CATSLIRGPAGNTIYF
once	TRBD1	TRBV15	TRBJ2-5	TGTGCCACCAGCAGGATCTGGACAGGGATGGAGACCCAGTACTTC	CATSRIWTGMETQYF
NA	TRBD2	TRBV4-3	TRBJ2-2	TGCGCCAGCAGCCTCTATAGCGGGGGGGCGAACACCGGGGAGCTGTTTTTT	CASSLYSGGANTGELFF
NA	TRBD1	TRBV9	TRBJ1-5	TGTGCCAGCAGCGTAGCGGGACAGGGGAGTCAGCCCCAGCATTTT	CASSVAGQGSQPQHF
once	NA	TRBV28	TRBJ1-1	TGTGCCAGCAGTGTCCCGCGGGTAGGATTGGCTTTCTTT	CASSVPRVGLAFF
NA	TRBD1	TRBV6-5	TRBJ1-2	TGTGCCAGCAGTTACATAAGGACAGGGGGTAACTATGGCTACACCTTC	CASSYIRTGGNYGYTF
NA	NA	TRBV14	TRBJ2-1	TGTGCCAGCAGCCAACCGACAGTAAATGAGCAGTTCTTC	CASSQPTVNEQFF
NA	NA	TRBV19	TRBJ2-7	TGTGCCAGTAGTATAACAGGGGAGCAGTACTTC	CASSITGEQYF
NA	NA	TRBV4-2	TRBJ1-1	TGTGCCAGCAGCCAAAGGGGAGGGACACTGAACACTGAAGCTTTCTTT	CASSQRGGTLNTEAFF
NA	TRBD2	TRBV6-6	TRBJ2-5	TGTGCCAGCAGTTACGGGGGGGTGGAGACCCAGTACTTC	CASSYGGVETQYF
NA	TRBD1	TRBV6-5	TRBJ2-1	TGTGCCAGCAGTTACATGACAGGGGGAAGGCAGTTCTTC	CASSYMTGGRQFF
NA	TRBD1	TRBV29-1	TRBJ1-5	TGCAGCGTAGGACAGGGGGGTACCAATCAGCCCCAGCATTTT	CSVGQGGTNQPQHF
NA	TRBD1	TRBV28	TRBJ1-2	TGTGCCAGCAGTTCTACGGAACAGGGGGAAAACTATGGCTACACCTTC	CASSSTEQGENYGYTF
NA	NA	TRBV30	TRBJ1-2	TGTGCCTGGAGCATCGCGTCGACCGAGGATGGCTACACCTTC	CAWSIASTEDGYTF
NA	TRBD1	TRBV7-2	TRBJ2-7	TGTGCCAGCAGCTTAGAGAGCGGACAGGGGTACGAGCAGTACTTC	CASSLESGQGYEQYF
NA	TRBD1	TRBV7-2	TRBJ2-1	TGTGCCAGCAGCCCCGGACAGGGGAGTGAGCAGTTCTTC	CASSPGQGSEQFF
NA	NA	TRBV15	TRBJ2-3	TGTGCCACCAGCACTAGACTAGAAGGGTTTTACCGTACGCAGTATTTT	CATSTRLEGFYRTQYF